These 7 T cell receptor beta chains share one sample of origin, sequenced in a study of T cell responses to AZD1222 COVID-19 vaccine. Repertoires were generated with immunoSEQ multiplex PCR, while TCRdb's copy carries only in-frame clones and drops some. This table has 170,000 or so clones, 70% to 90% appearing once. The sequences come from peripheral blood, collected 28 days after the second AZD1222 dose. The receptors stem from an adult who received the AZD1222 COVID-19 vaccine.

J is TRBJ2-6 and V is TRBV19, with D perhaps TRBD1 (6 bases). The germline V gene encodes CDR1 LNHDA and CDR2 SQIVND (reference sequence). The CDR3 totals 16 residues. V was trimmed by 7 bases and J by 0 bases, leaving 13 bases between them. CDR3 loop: CASIRGLASGANVLTF. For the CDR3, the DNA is TGTGCCAGTATCAGGGGCCTTGCCTCTGGGGCCAACGTCCTGACTTTC.

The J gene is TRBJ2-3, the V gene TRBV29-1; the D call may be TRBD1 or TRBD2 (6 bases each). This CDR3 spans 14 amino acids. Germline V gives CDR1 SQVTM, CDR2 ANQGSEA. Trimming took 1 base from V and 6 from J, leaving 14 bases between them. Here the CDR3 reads CSVEGGWGADTQYF. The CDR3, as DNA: TGCAGCGTTGAAGGGGGTTGGGGGGCGGATACGCAGTATTTT.

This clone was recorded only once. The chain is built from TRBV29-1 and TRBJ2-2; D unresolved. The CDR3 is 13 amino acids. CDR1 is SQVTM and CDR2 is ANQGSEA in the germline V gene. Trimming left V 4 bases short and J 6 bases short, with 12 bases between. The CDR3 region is CSVGKSTPGELFF. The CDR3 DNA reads TGCAGCGTTGGAAAAAGTACCCCCGGGGAGCTGTTTTTT.

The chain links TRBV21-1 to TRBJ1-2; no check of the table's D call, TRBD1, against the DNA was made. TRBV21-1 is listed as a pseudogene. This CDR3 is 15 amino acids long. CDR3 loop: CASSTHREANYGYTF. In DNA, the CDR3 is TGTGCCAGCAGCACTCACAGGGAAGCTAACTATGGCTACACCTTC.

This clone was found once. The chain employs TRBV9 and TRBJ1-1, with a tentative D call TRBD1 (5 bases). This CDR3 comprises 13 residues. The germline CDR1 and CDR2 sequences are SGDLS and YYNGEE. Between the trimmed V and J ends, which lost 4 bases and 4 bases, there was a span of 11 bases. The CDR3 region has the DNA TGTGCCAGCAGCCCCGCGGGACGCACTGAAGCTTTCTTT. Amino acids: CASSPAGRTEAFF.

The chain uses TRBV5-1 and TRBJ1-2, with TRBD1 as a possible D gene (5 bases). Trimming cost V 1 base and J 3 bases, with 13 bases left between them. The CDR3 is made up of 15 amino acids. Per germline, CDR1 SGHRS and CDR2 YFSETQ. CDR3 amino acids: CASSLSGVGDYGYTF. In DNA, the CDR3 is TGCGCCAGCAGCTTGTCCGGGGTGGGGGACTATGGCTACACCTTC.

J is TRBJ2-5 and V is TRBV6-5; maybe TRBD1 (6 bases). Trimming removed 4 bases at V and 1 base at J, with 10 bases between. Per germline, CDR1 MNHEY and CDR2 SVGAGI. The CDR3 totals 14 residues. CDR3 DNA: TGTGCCAGCAGTTCGACAGGCGGCCAAGAGACCCAGTACTTC. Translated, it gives CASSSTGGQETQYF.